A selection of T cell receptor beta chains follows, all from one sample in a study of cytomegalovirus exposure and HLA in healthy donors. Assay: immunoSEQ multiplex PCR; the TCRdb copy retains only in-frame clones and omits some. The sample includes some 77,000 clones, around three quarters seen only once; the top ten take around 21%. Sequencing was carried out using PBMCs. The receptors derive from a middle-aged woman in good health and CMV-seropositive. The CDR3 runs from the conserved cysteine through the conserved F or W. Fields, in order: V gene, clone size, D gene, J gene, CDR3 protein, CDR3 DNA. A D gene is named only where the DNA matches it firmly. Only some rows state a clone size, as once, few, many or a class for expanded clones.

V: TRBV30
size: NA
D: NA
J: TRBJ1-4
CDR3: CAWNGQLTNEKLFF
DNA: TGTGCCTGGAACGGACAGCTAACTAATGAAAAACTGTTTTTT

V: TRBV2
size: NA
D: NA
J: TRBJ1-1
CDR3: CASSDVRWGDGGTEAFF
DNA: TGTGCCAGCAGTGACGTACGGTGGGGGGACGGGGGCACTGAAGCTTTCTTT

V: TRBV14
size: NA
D: TRBD1
J: TRBJ2-3
CDR3: CATRDRGTDTQYF
DNA: TGTGCCACCCGGGACAGGGGCACAGATACGCAGTATTTT

V: TRBV30
size: few
D: TRBD1
J: TRBJ1-2
CDR3: CAWRRDRAVDYGYTF
DNA: TGTGCCTGGAGGCGGGACAGGGCGGTTGACTATGGCTACACCTTC

V: TRBV7-9
size: NA
D: NA
J: TRBJ1-6
CDR3: CASSLGQGGSPLHF
DNA: TGTGCCAGCAGCTTAGGGCAGGGTGGTTCACCCCTCCACTTT

V: TRBV6-1
size: NA
D: TRBD2
J: TRBJ2-1
CDR3: CASSERESPYNEQFF
DNA: TGTGCCAGCTCCGAGCGGGAGTCCCCCTACAATGAGCAGTTCTTC

V: TRBV19
size: NA
D: TRBD2
J: TRBJ2-5
CDR3: CASSTRIGLATQETQYF
DNA: TGTGCCAGTAGTACCCGAATCGGACTAGCGACACAAGAGACCCAGTACTTC

V: TRBV27
size: few
D: NA
J: TRBJ1-1
CDR3: CASSSGLNTEAFF
DNA: TGTGCCAGCAGTTCTGGGCTGAACACTGAAGCTTTCTTT

V: TRBV5-1
size: NA
D: TRBD1
J: TRBJ2-7
CDR3: CASRTGTGSYEQYF
DNA: TGCGCCAGCAGAACCGGGACAGGGTCCTACGAGCAGTACTTC

V: TRBV5-1
size: NA
D: NA
J: TRBJ2-3
CDR3: CASSLNALDSTDTQYF
DNA: TGCGCCAGCAGCTTGAACGCTTTAGATAGCACAGATACGCAGTATTTT

V: TRBV30
size: NA
D: NA
J: TRBJ2-1
CDR3: CAWSAPQQWDNEQFF
DNA: TGTGCCTGGAGTGCCCCCCAACAGTGGGACAATGAGCAGTTCTTC

V: TRBV2
size: NA
D: NA
J: TRBJ1-5
CDR3: CASKLRENNQPQHF
DNA: TGTGCCAGCAAACTTCGAGAGAACAATCAGCCCCAGCATTTT